The T cell receptor beta chain described here comes from a study of memory CD4+ T cells and cytomegalovirus serostatus. Libraries were prepared by immunoSEQ multiplex PCR; TCRdb keeps only in-frame clonotypes and omits some of them. The sample records about 54,000 clones, around three quarters being singletons. Germline CDR1 and CDR2: LNHDA and SQIVND (reference sequence). V shed 5 bases and J 2 bases; nucleotides not matched to a gene: 6. This CDR3 has 15 residues. The sort gate was single viable CD3+CD4+CD8-CD45RO+ cells for memory CD4+ T cells. After thawing, CD4+ T cells were positively selected. V gene TRBV19 combines with J gene TRBJ2-7; TRBD2 matches 10 bases. The receptor was isolated from an adult in good health and CMV-seronegative. Sequenced sample: memory CD4+ T cells from blood. The CDR3 DNA is TGTGCCAGTAGTCCCCGGACTAGCGGACCCTACGAGCAGTACTTC. Protein product: CASSPRTSGPYEQYF.